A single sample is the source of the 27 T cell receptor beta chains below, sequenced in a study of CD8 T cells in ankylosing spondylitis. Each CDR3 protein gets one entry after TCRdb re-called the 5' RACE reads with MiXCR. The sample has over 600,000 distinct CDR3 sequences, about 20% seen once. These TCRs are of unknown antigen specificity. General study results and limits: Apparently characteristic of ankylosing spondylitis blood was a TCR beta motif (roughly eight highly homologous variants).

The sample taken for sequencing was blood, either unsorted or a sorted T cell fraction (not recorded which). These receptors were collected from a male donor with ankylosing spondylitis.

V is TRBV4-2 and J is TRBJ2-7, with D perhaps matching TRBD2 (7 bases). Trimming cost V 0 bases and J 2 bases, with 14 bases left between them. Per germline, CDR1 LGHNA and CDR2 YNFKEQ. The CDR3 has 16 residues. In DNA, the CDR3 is TGTGCCAGCAGCCAAGAAGGCGGGGGCCCTACCTACGAGCAGTACTTC. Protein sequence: CASSQEGGGPTYEQYF.

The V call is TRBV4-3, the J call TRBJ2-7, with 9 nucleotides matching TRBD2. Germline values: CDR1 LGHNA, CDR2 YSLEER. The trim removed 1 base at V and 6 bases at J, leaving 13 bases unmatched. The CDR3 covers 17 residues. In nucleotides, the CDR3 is TGCGCCAGCAGCCAAGTTCCCTTCAGCGGGAGGATCCCCGAGCAGTACTTC. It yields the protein CASSQVPFSGRIPEQYF.

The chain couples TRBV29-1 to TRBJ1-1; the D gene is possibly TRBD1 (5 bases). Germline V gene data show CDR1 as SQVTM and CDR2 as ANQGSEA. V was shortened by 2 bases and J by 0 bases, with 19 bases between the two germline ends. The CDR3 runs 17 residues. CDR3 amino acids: CSVEPLQGGKMNTEAFF. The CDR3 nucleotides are TGCAGCGTTGAACCCCTTCAGGGCGGGAAAATGAACACTGAAGCTTTCTTT.

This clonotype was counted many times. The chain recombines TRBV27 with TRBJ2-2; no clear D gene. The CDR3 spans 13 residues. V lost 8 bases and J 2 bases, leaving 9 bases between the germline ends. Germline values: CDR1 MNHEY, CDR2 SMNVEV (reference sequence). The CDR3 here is CASGPTNTGELFF. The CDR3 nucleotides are TGTGCCAGCGGCCCGACTAACACCGGGGAGCTGTTTTTT.

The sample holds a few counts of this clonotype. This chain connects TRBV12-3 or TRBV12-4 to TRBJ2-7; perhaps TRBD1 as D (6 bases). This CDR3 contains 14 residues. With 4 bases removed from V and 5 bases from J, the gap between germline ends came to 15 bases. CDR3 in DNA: TGTGCCAGCAGTTCCGTCATGGGGGCCCACGAGCAGTACTTC. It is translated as CASSSVMGAHEQYF.

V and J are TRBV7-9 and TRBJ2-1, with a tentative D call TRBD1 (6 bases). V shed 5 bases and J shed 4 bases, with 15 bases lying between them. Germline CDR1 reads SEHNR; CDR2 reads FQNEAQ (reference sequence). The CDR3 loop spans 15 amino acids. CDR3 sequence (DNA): TGTGCCAGCAGCCGTGGTCCACAGGGATACAATGAGCAGTTCTTC. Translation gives CASSRGPQGYNEQFF.

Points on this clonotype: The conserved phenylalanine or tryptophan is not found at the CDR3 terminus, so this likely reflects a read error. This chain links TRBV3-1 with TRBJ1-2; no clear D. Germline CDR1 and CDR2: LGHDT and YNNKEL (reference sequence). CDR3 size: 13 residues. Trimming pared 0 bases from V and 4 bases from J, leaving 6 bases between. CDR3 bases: TGTGCCAGCAGCCAAGACAGGACCTATGGCTACACCATC. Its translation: CASSQDRTYGYTI.

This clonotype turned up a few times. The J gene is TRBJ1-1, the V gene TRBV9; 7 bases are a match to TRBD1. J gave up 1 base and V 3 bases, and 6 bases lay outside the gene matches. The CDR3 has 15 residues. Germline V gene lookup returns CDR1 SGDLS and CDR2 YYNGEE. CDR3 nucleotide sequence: TGTGCCAGCAGCGAAACAGGGGCCTCGAACACTGAAGCTTTCTTT. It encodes CASSETGASNTEAFF.

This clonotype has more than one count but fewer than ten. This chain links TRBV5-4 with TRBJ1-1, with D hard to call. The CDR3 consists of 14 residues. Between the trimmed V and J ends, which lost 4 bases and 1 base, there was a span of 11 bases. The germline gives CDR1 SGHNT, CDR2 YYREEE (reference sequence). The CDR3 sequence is CASSRFSGNTEAFF. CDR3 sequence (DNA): TGTGCCAGCAGCCGGTTTTCGGGGAACACTGAAGCTTTCTTT.

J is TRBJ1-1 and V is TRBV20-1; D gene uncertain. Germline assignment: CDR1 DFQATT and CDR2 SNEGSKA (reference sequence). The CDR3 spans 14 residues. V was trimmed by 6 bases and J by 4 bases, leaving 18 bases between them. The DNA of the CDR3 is TGCAGTGCCCCCGCGGCAAAAAAGGTCACTGAAGCTTTCTTT. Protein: CSAPAAKKVTEAFF.

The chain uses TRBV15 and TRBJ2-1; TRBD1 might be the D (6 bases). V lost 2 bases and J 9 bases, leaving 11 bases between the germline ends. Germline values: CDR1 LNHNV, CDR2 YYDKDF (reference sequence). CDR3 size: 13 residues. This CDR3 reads CATSRQGKGEQFF. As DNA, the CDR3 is TGTGCCACCAGCAGACAGGGGAAAGGTGAGCAGTTCTTC.

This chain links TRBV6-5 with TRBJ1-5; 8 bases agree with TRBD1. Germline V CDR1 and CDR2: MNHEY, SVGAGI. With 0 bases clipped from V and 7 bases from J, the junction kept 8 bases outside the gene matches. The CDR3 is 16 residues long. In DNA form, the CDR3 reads TGTGCCAGCAGTTACTCGTGGACAGGGTTTCACCAGCCCCAGCATTTT. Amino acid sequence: CASSYSWTGFHQPQHF.

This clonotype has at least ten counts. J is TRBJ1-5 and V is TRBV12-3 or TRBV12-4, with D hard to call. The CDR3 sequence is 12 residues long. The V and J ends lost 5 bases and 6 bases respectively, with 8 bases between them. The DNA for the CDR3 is TGTGCCAGCAGTCCCTTCCCTCAGCCCCAGCATTTT. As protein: CASSPFPQPQHF.

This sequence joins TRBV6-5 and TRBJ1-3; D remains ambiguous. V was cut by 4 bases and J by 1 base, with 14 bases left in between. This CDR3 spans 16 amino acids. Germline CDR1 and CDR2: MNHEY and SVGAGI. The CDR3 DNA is TGTGCCAGCAGTTTTATCGGACGATATTCTGGAAACACCATATATTTT. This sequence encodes CASSFIGRYSGNTIYF.

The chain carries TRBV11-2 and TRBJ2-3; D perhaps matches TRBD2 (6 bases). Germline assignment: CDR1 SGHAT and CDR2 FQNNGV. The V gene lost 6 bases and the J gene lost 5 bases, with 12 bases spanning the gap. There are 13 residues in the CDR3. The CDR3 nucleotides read TGTGCCAGCAGAACGCTAGCGATAGATACGCAGTATTTT. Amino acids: CASRTLAIDTQYF.

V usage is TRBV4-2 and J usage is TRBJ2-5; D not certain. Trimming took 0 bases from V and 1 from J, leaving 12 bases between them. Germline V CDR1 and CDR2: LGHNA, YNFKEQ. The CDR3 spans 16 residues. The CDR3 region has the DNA TGTGCCAGCAGCCAAGATCCACTCCGACCCCAAGAGACCCAGTACTTC. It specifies CASSQDPLRPQETQYF.

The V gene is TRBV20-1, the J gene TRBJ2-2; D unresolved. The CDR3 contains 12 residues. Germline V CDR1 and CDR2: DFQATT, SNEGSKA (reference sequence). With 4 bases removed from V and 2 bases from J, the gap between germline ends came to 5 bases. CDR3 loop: CSAKVNTGELFF. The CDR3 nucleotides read TGCAGTGCTAAAGTAAACACCGGGGAGCTGTTTTTT.

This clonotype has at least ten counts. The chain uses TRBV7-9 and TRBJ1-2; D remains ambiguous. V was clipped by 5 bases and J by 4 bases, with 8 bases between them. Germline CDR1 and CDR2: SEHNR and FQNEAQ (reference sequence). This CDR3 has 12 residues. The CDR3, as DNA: TGTGCCAGCAGCGCGGAAACCTATGGCTACACCTTC. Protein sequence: CASSAETYGYTF.

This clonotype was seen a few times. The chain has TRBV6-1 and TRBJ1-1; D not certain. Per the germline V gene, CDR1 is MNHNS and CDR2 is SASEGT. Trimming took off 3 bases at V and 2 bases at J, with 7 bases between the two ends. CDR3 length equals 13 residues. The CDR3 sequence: CASSEHFNTEAFF. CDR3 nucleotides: TGTGCCAGCAGTGAGCACTTTAACACTGAAGCTTTCTTT.

The CDR3 region is CASSQDWEIGNTGELFF. Written as DNA, the CDR3 is TGCGCCAGCAGCCAAGATTGGGAGATCGGGAACACCGGGGAGCTGTTTTTT. This chain joins TRBV4-3 and TRBJ2-2; possible D gene TRBD2, 5 bases. The germline CDR1 and CDR2 sequences are LGHNA and YSLEER. V lost 0 bases and J 1 base, leaving 12 bases between the germline ends. The CDR3 spans 17 residues.

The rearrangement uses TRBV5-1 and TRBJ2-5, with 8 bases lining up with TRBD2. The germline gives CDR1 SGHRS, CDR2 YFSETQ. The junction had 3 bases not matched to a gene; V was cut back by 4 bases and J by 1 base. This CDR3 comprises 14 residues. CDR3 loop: CASSRTSPQETQYF. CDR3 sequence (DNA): TGCGCCAGCAGCAGGACTAGCCCCCAAGAGACCCAGTACTTC.

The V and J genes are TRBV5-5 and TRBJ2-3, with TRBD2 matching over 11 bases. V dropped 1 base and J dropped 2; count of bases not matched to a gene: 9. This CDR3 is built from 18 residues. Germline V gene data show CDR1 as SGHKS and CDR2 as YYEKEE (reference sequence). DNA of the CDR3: TGTGCCAGCAGCTTGATCGTCGGGGGACTAGCGGACACAGATACGCAGTATTTT. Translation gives CASSLIVGGLADTDTQYF.

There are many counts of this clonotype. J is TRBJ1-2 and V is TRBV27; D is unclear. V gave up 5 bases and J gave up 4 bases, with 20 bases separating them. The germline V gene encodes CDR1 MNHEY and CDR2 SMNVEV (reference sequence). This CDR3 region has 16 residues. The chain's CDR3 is CASSPRGDQLSYGYTF. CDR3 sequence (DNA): TGTGCCAGCAGTCCCCGAGGAGATCAACTATCCTATGGCTACACCTTC.

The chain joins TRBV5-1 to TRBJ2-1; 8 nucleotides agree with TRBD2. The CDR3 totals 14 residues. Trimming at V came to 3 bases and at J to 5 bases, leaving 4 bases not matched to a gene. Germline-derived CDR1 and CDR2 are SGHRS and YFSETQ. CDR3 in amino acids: CASSSAGANNEQFF. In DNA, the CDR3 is TGCGCCAGCAGCTCAGCGGGGGCCAACAATGAGCAGTTCTTC.

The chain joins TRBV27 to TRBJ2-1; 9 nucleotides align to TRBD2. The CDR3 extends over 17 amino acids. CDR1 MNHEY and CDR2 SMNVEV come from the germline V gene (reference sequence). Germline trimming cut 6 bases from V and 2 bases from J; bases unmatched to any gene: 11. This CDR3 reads CASSPRASGAPYNEQFF. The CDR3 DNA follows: TGTGCCAGCAGCCCAAGGGCTAGCGGGGCGCCCTACAATGAGCAGTTCTTC.

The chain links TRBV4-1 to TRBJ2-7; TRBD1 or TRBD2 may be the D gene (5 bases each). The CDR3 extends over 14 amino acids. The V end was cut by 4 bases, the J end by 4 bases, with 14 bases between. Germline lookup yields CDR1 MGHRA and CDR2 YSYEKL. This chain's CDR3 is CASSPPGATYEQYF. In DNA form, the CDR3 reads TGCGCCAGCAGCCCCCCCGGGGCCACTTACGAGCAGTACTTC.

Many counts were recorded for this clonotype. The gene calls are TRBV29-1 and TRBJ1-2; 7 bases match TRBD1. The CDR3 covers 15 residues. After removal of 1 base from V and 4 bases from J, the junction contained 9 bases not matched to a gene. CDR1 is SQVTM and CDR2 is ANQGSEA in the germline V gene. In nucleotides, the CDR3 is TGCAGCGTTGAAGGGATTCAGGGGGAGCTCTATGGCTACACCTTC. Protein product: CSVEGIQGELYGYTF.